The T cell receptor beta chain described here comes from a study of cytomegalovirus exposure and HLA in healthy donors. Study-level points and caveats: The authors enumerated 150 to 200 TCR beta chains as linked to cytomegalovirus.

Note on this clone: Its antigen remains unknown.

Germline V gene data show CDR1 as SGHVS and CDR2 as FQNEAQ. The CDR3 extends over 16 amino acids. Trimming shortened V by 0 bases and J by 2 bases, and 8 bases separated the two germline ends. The method was immunoSEQ multiplex PCR; TCRdb's version includes in-frame clones alone and lacks a portion of them. The repertoire includes some 150,000 clones, 75% to 90% of them detected once, and 9% sits in the top ten. Source material: PBMCs. This clonotype originated in a young woman in good health and CMV-seropositive. The gene calls are TRBV7-8 and TRBJ1-6, with D perhaps TRBD1 (5 bases). CDR3 in DNA: TGTGCCAGCAGCTTAGCGTCGGGGGCCTATAATTCACCCCTCCACTTT. Its translation: CASSLASGAYNSPLHF. Based on the CDR3 plus reference TRBV7-8 and TRBJ1-6, the full variable domain is GAGVSQSPRYKVAKRGQDVALRCDPISGHVSLFWYQQALGQGPEFLTYFQNEAQLDKSGLPSDRFFAERPEGSVSTLKIQRTQQEDSAVYLCASSLASGAYNSPLHFGNGTRLTVT.